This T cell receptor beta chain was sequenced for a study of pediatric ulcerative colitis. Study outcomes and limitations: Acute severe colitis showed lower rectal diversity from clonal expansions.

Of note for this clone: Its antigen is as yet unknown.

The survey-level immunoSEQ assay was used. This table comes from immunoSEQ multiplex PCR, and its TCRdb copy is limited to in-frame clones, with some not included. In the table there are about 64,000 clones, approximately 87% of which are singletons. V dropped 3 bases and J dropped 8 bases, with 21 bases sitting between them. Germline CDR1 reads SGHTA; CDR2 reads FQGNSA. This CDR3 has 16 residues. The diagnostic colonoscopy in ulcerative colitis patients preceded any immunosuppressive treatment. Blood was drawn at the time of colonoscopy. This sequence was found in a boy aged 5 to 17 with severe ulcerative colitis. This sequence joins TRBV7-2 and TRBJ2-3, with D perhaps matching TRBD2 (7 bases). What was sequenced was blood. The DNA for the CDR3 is TGTGCCAGCAGCTTCGGCCTAGCGAGAAGGGGGGGTACGCAGTATTTT. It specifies CASSFGLARRGGTQYF. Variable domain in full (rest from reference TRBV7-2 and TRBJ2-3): GAGVSQSPSNKVTEKGKDVELRCDPISGHTALYWYRQSLGQGLEFLIYFQGNSAPDKSGLPSDRFSAERTGGSVSTLTIQRTQQEDSAVYLCASSFGLARRGGTQYFGPGTRLTVL.